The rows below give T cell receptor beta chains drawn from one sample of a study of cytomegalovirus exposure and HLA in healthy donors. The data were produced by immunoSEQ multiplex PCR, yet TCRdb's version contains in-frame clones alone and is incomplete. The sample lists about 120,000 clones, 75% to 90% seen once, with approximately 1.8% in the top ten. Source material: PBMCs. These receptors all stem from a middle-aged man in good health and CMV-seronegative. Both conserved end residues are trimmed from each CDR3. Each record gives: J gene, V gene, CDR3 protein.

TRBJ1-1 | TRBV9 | ASSVLTGAGEAF
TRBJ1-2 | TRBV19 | ASSEGDRVYGYT
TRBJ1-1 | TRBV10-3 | AIRALGDTEAF
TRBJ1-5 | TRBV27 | ASKLTGGNQPQH
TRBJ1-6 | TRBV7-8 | ASSRTGDSPLH
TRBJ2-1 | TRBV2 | ANLGVLYNEQF
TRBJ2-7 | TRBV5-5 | ASSRDFSYEQY
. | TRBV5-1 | ASSLGSNSYEQY
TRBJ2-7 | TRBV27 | ASSRDRRRAEQY
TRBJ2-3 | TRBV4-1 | ASSLPREGSTDTQY
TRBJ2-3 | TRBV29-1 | SVVGGSTGDTQY
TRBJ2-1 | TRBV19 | ATESAGSIYNEQF
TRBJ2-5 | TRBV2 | ASSEEVGQPTEQY
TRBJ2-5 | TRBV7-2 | ASRNSDRGHQETQY
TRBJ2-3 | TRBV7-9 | ASSLAQAGGTDTQY
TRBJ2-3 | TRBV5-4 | ASSGASGSTDTQY
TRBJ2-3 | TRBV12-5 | ASGSSGTVTDTQY
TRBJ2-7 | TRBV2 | ASSLLAGVNHEQY
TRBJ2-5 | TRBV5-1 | ASSWLAEETQY
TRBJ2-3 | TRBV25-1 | ASSRGTGAGTDTQY
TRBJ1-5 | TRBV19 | ASVSSGTGVGQPQH
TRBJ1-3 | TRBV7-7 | ASSAVGADTIY
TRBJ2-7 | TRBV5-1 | ASSLGQGSDEQY
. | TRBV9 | ASSRTGTRGSEQY
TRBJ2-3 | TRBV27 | ASSLWTSTDTQY
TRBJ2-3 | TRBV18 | ASSLRTGGNTDTQY
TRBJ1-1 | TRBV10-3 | AISEYDRLTEAF
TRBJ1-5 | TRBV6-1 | ASMQGGNQPQH
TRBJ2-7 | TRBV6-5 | ASSRPPGYEQY
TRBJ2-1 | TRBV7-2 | ASSASYNEQF
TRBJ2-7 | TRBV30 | AWTTSGRDREQY
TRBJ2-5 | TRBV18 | ASSPPGETQY
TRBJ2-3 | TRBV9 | ASSEWISGAVDTQY
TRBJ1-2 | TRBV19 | ASSTAANRGYGYT
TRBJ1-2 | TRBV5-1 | ASSLGDRVNYGYT
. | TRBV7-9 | ASSPSTGLESSEQY
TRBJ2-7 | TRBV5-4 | ASSPGGSYEQY
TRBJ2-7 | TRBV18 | ASSPRGGNIYEQY
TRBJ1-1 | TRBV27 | ASSFDSSDRVTEAF
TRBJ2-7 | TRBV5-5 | ASSLAPAGAPYEQY
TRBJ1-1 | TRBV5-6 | ASSLVQGQSTEAF
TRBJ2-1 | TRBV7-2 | ASSLGEGSYNEQF
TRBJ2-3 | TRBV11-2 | ATTVRGSTDTQY
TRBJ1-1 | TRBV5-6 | ASSYRTGTVMNTEAF
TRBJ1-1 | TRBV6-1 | ASSYGGVTEAF
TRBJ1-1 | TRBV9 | ASSVGGGALHTEAF
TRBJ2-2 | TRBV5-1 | ASSLSVGGTGELF
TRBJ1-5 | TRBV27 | ASRSFGTEDYSNQPQH
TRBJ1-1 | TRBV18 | ASSPSGRTEAF
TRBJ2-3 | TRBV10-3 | AITDRTGSSDTQY
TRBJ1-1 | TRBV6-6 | ASSDQGASPEAF
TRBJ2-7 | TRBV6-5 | ASSWERTGTYEQY
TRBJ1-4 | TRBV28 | ASSGPGWEKLF
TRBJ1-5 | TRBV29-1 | SVGNSNQPQH
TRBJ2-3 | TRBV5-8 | ASSLGLAGTDTQY
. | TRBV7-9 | ASSLSRTSGSNYEQY